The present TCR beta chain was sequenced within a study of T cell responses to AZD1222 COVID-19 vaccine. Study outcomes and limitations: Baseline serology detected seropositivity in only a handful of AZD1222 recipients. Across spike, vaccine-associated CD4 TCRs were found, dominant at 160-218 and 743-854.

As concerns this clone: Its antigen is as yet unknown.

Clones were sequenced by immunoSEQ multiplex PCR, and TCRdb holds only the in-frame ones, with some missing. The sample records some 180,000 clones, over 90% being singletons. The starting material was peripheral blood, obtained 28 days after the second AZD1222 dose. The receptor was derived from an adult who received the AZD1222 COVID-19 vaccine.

In DNA form, the CDR3 reads TGTGCCAGCAGCTTAGTGGGCGCAACTAATGAAAAACTGTTTTTT. Translation: CASSLVGATNEKLFF. The gene calls are TRBV7-9 and TRBJ1-4; D gene ambiguous. Germline V CDR1 and CDR2: SEHNR, FQNEAQ (reference sequence). The V and J ends lost 1 base and 0 bases respectively, with 6 bases between them. The CDR3 extends over 15 amino acids.